The 19 T cell receptor beta chains below come from one sample, sequenced in a study of blood T cell repertoires in COVID-19. The data were produced by immunoSEQ multiplex PCR, yet TCRdb's version contains in-frame clones alone and is incomplete. This table holds 360,000 or so clones, around 89% found once. The source material was peripheral blood. These receptors were collected from a man between 18 and 35 years old with active or convalescent COVID-19.

The rearrangement uses TRBV7-2 and TRBJ2-3; D is undetermined. Trimming cost V 3 bases and J 0 bases, with 4 bases left between them. The CDR3 loop spans 13 amino acids. In germline, CDR1 is SGHTA, CDR2 FQGNSA. The CDR3 DNA reads TGTGCCAGCAGCTTCGGGAGCACAGATACGCAGTATTTT. It is translated as CASSFGSTDTQYF.

V gene TRBV19 combines with J gene TRBJ1-1; D remains unclear. Germline-derived CDR1 and CDR2 are LNHDA and SQIVND (reference sequence). The CDR3 runs to 15 residues. Trimming shortened V by 3 bases and J by 2 bases, and 13 bases separated the two germline ends. In DNA, the CDR3 is TGTGCCAGTAGTATTACGCCGGGAAAAAACACTGAAGCTTTCTTT. This translates into CASSITPGKNTEAFF. Using reference TRBV19 and TRBJ1-1 for the parts outside the CDR3, the full variable domain is DGGITQSPKYLFRKEGQNVTLSCEQNLNHDAMYWYRQDPGQGLRLIYYSQIVNDFQKGDIAEGYSVSREKKESFPLTVTSAQKNPTAFYLCASSITPGKNTEAFFGQGTRLTVV.

The J gene is TRBJ2-3, the V gene TRBV6-6; D uncertain. The CDR3 has 16 residues. With 7 bases removed from V and 0 bases from J, the gap between germline ends came to 17 bases. The germline V gene encodes CDR1 MNHNY and CDR2 SVGAGI (reference sequence). CDR3 loop: CASNPTWSVSTDTQYF. In DNA, the CDR3 is TGTGCCAGCAACCCCACTTGGTCGGTTAGCACAGATACGCAGTATTTT.

The CDR3 DNA follows: TGTGCCAGCAGGACAGGGACCCATTCACCCCTCCACTTT. It translates to CASRTGTHSPLHF. This sequence joins TRBV19 and TRBJ1-6; 8 bases line up with TRBD1. The CDR3 runs 13 residues. Germline lookup yields CDR1 LNHDA and CDR2 SQIVND (reference sequence). Trimming removed 9 bases from V and 8 bases from J; junction bases left unmatched: 6. Based on the CDR3 plus reference TRBV19 and TRBJ1-6, the full variable domain is DGGITQSPKYLFRKEGQNVTLSCEQNLNHDAMYWYRQDPGQGLRLIYYSQIVNDFQKGDIAEGYSVSREKKESFPLTVTSAQKNPTAFYLCASRTGTHSPLHFGNGTRLTVT.

The rearrangement joins TRBV19 to TRBJ2-1, with D tentatively TRBD2 (7 bases). Germline assignment: CDR1 LNHDA and CDR2 SQIVND (reference sequence). The CDR3 extends over 14 amino acids. The V end lost 7 bases, the J end lost 4 bases, and 14 bases lay between the germline ends. The CDR3 reads CASNFGGAYNEQFF. In nucleotides, the CDR3 is TGTGCCAGTAACTTTGGGGGGGCATACAATGAGCAGTTCTTC.

V is TRBV28 and J is TRBJ2-7; 7 bases agree with TRBD1. Trimming took 6 bases from V and 5 from J; bases not matched to a gene: 13. There are 15 residues in the CDR3. Germline V lookup: CDR1 MDHEN, CDR2 SYDVKM. The CDR3 is CASRSQGSPLHEQYF. DNA of the CDR3: TGTGCCAGCAGATCACAGGGGTCCCCTCTCCACGAGCAGTACTTC.

J is TRBJ1-6 and V is TRBV6-6; 8 bases are shared with TRBD1. V trimming: 2 bases; J trimming: 7 bases; junction bases outside the gene matches: 4. Germline CDR1 is MNHNY and CDR2 is SVGAGI (reference sequence). This CDR3 region has 15 residues. CDR3: CASSYEDRVNSPLHF. CDR3 in DNA: TGTGCCAGCAGTTACGAGGACAGGGTAAATTCACCCCTCCACTTT.

The chain combines TRBV5-1 with TRBJ2-5; D is perhaps TRBD1 (6 bases). This CDR3 has 14 residues. The V gene's germline CDR1 is SGHRS and CDR2 YFSETQ. With 1 base removed from V and 3 bases from J, the gap between germline ends came to 10 bases. For the CDR3, the DNA is TGCGCCAGCAGCTTGTATTCAGGGGAAGAGACCCAGTACTTC. This codes for CASSLYSGEETQYF.

This clone was counted a single time. The genes are TRBV28 and TRBJ2-3; 7 nucleotides align to TRBD2. V lost 1 base, J lost 5 bases, and 12 bases stayed unmatched. The CDR3 contains 17 residues. Germline V CDR1 and CDR2: MDHEN, SYDVKM. CDR3 nucleotides: TGTGCCAGCAGTTTATCGGGGACTACCGGATTCATAGATACGCAGTATTTT. This translates into CASSLSGTTGFIDTQYF.

V and J are TRBV28 and TRBJ2-3; 11 positions match TRBD2. This CDR3 is 15 amino acids long. The V segment lost 6 bases and the J segment 5 bases; nucleotides outside the gene matches: 7. CDR1 MDHEN and CDR2 SYDVKM come from the germline V gene. In nucleotides, the CDR3 is TGTGCCAGCAGGAGTAGCGGGAGGGCCCGAGATACGCAGTATTTT. It specifies CASRSSGRARDTQYF.

The chain employs TRBV29-1 and TRBJ1-2, with TRBD1 matching over 7 bases. V was clipped by 7 bases and J by 2 bases; unmatched bases: 7. The CDR3 spans 13 residues. Germline CDR1 reads SQVTM; CDR2 reads ANQGSEA. The CDR3 coding sequence is TGCAGCGCGACGGGACAGCTAAACTATGGCTACACCTTC. Translated, it gives CSATGQLNYGYTF.

The chain employs TRBV2 and TRBJ1-2; 9 nucleotides line up with TRBD1. Per the germline V gene, CDR1 is SNHLY and CDR2 is FYNNEI. This CDR3 is 14 amino acids long. Trimming removed 4 bases from V and 8 bases from J; junction bases left unmatched: 8. Here the CDR3 reads CASSGPGTGTGYTF. CDR3 in DNA: TGTGCCAGCAGTGGCCCCGGGACAGGGACAGGCTACACCTTC.

The V call is TRBV15, the J call TRBJ1-5; D is perhaps TRBD1 (5 bases). This CDR3 has 17 residues. Germline V gene data show CDR1 as LNHNV and CDR2 as YYDKDF (reference sequence). Deletions cut 3 bases from V and 0 bases from J, with 15 bases between. CDR3 in DNA: TGTGCCACCAGCAGGGATACAGGAACGTATAGCAATCAGCCCCAGCATTTT. As protein: CATSRDTGTYSNQPQHF.

The genes are TRBV10-1 and TRBJ1-3; a weak D match, TRBD1 (5 bases). This CDR3 spans 14 amino acids. Germline V gives CDR1 WNHNN, CDR2 SYGVQD (reference sequence). V shed 8 bases and J shed 5 bases, with 16 bases lying between them. Here the CDR3 DNA reads TGCGCCAGCCCCGGAGGAGGGGATAGAAACACCATATATTTT. Translated: CASPGGGDRNTIYF.

The V call is TRBV6-5, the J call TRBJ1-1; D may be TRBD1 (6 bases). The V gene's germline CDR1 is MNHEY and CDR2 SVGAGI. The CDR3 has 13 residues. Trimming shortened V by 9 bases and J by 0 bases, and 11 bases separated the two germline ends. CDR3 in amino acids: CASQGQMNTEAFF. In DNA form, the CDR3 reads TGTGCCAGTCAAGGACAGATGAACACTGAAGCTTTCTTT.

The V call is TRBV19, the J call TRBJ1-5, with no clear D. CDR3 length equals 14 residues. Germline V gene data show CDR1 as LNHDA and CDR2 as SQIVND (reference sequence). V was trimmed by 3 bases and J by 2 bases, leaving 8 bases between them. CDR3 DNA: TGTGCCAGTAGTATGAGGGTGGGCAATCAGCCCCAGCATTTT. Amino acids: CASSMRVGNQPQHF. Full variable domain (missing parts from reference TRBV19 and TRBJ1-5): DGGITQSPKYLFRKEGQNVTLSCEQNLNHDAMYWYRQDPGQGLRLIYYSQIVNDFQKGDIAEGYSVSREKKESFPLTVTSAQKNPTAFYLCASSMRVGNQPQHFGDGTRLSIL.

The rearrangement uses TRBV7-3 and TRBJ2-2, with a weak D call TRBD1 (6 bases). V lost 1 base, J lost 7 bases, and 13 bases lay in between. The germline V gene has CDR1 SGHTA and CDR2 FQGTGA. This CDR3 region has 15 residues. CDR3 residues: CASSLSPDRRGELFF. The CDR3 DNA follows: TGTGCCAGCAGCTTAAGCCCAGACAGGCGCGGGGAGCTGTTTTTT.

The chain employs TRBV4-1 and TRBJ1-2; D uncertain. Looked up from germline, CDR1 is MGHRA and CDR2 is YSYEKL. The CDR3 length is 15 residues. The V gene lost 3 bases and the J gene lost 5 bases, with 16 bases spanning the gap. DNA of the CDR3: TGCGCCAGCAGCCAGATCCCTTCGTCACTTTATGGCTACACCTTC. It specifies CASSQIPSSLYGYTF.

The chain links TRBV5-7 to TRBJ1-4; TRBD1 is a possible D gene (6 bases). TRBV5-7 is given ORF status, its function remaining uncertain. The CDR3 has 13 residues. The V and J ends lost 8 bases and 7 bases respectively, with 15 bases between them. The CDR3 DNA sequence: TGTGCCAGGCCCGTCAGGGGTTGTGAAAAACTGTTTTTT. Translated: CARPVRGCEKLFF.